The rows below give T cell receptor beta chains drawn from one sample of a study of CD8 T cells in Susac syndrome. TCRdb reprocessed the immunoSEQ multiplex PCR reads with MiXCR, giving one entry per CDR3 protein. Of roughly 76,000 distinct CDR3 sequences listed, approximately 93% are singletons. The material sequenced was CD8+ T cells from PBMCs. These receptors all stem from a human donor with Susac syndrome. The CDR3 runs from the conserved cysteine through the conserved F or W. A D gene is named only where the DNA matches it firmly. The listing skips clone size in some rows; elsewhere it reads once, few, many or a size class.

TRBJ2-7,NA,TRBV4-1,TRBD1,CASSLQGANEQYF
TRBJ2-1,NA,TRBV20-1,TRBD1,CSARGGGPYNEQFF
TRBJ2-5,NA,TRBV28,TRBD2,CASSFAPQGLAGGETQYF
TRBJ2-7,NA,TRBV7-9,NA,CASSLGQNSYEQYF
TRBJ1-5,NA,TRBV7-2,NA,CASSLSVRMGRGGNQPQHF
TRBJ1-2,NA,TRBV7-9,NA,CASSLALGSNYGYTF
TRBJ1-1,NA,TRBV9,NA,CASSVATENTEAFF
TRBJ2-7,NA,TRBV14,NA,CASSQDPTGWTSDRDSYEQYF
TRBJ2-5,NA,TRBV20-1,TRBD2,CSAPGLAFRETQYF
TRBJ1-5,once,TRBV19,NA,CASSIGRTVGQPQHF
TRBJ2-5,NA,TRBV18,NA,CASSPRTTKETQYF
TRBJ2-1,NA,TRBV29-1,TRBD1,CSVDPLSAGGHEEQFF
TRBJ1-2,once,TRBV7-9,TRBD1,CASSLGQVYGYTF
TRBJ1-1,NA,TRBV18,NA,CASSPIARNTEAFF
TRBJ2-1,NA,TRBV27,NA,CASSWDNLNEQFF
TRBJ1-5,NA,TRBV15,NA,CATSRDLGVTRSNQPQHF
TRBJ2-2,NA,TRBV4-1,NA,CASSQEPQGPGELFF
TRBJ2-7,NA,TRBV20-1,TRBD2,CSATGTTEQYF
TRBJ2-5,NA,TRBV19,NA,CASSPLEAAPQETQYF
TRBJ2-7,once,TRBV13,NA,CASSPKGGYEQYF
TRBJ1-1,NA,TRBV6-5,TRBD1,CASSRSGGDTEAFF
TRBJ2-1,NA,TRBV5-1,NA,CASSLTASSYNEQFF
TRBJ2-1,NA,TRBV20-1,TRBD1,CSARDTTGTGNANEQFF
TRBJ1-2,NA,TRBV4-1,NA,CASSQDFDRGRQVSGYTF
TRBJ2-2,NA,TRBV5-1,NA,CASSTGNTGELFF
TRBJ2-5,NA,TRBV9,NA,CASSVNGLALTETQYF
TRBJ2-1,NA,TRBV5-6,NA,CASSHDGNSYNEQFF
TRBJ1-2,NA,TRBV20-1,NA,CSARWRDVNYGYTF
TRBJ2-7,NA,TRBV6-1,TRBD1,CASSETTGPRDSYEQYF